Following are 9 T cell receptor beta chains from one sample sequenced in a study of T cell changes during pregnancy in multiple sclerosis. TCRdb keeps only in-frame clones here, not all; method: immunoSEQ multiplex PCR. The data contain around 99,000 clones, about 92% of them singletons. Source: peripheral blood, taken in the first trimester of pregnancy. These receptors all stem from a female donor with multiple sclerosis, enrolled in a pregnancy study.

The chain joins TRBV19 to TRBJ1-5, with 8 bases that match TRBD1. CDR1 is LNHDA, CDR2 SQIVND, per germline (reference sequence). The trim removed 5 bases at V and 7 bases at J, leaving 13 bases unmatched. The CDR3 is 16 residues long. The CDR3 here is CASSGRQGIRKQPQHF. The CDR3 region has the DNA TGTGCCAGTAGTGGTCGACAGGGGATAAGGAAACAGCCCCAGCATTTT.

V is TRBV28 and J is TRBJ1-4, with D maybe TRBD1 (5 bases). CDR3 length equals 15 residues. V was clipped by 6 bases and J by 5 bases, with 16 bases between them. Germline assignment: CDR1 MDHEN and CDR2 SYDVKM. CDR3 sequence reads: CASRVNRPSNEKLFF. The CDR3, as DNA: TGTGCCAGCAGAGTCAACAGGCCCTCGAATGAAAAACTGTTTTTT.

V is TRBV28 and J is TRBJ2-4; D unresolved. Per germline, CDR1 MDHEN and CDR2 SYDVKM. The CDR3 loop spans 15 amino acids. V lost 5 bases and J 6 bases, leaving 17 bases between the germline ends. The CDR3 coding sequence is TGTGCCAGCAGTCTCCCTGAGAGTCCTCTAAACATTCAGTACTTC. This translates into CASSLPESPLNIQYF.

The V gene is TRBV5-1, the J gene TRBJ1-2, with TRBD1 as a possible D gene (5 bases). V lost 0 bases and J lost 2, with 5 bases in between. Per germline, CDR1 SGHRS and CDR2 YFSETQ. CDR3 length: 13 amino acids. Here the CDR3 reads CASSLDRNYGYTF. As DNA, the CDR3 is TGCGCCAGCAGCTTGGACAGGAACTATGGCTACACCTTC. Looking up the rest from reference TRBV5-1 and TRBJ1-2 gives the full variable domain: KAGVTQTPRYLIKTRGQQVTLSCSPISGHRSVSWYQQTPGQGLQFLFEYFSETQRNKGNFPGRFSGRQFSNSRSEMNVSTLELGDSALYLCASSLDRNYGYTFGSGTRLTVV.

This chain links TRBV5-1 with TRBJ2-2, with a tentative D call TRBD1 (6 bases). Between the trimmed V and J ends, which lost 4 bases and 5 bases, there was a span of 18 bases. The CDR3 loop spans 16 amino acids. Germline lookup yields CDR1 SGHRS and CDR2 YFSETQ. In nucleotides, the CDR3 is TGCGCCAGCAGCAGCAGGGGCTCAACGAGTACCGGGGAGCTGTTTTTT. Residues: CASSSRGSTSTGELFF.

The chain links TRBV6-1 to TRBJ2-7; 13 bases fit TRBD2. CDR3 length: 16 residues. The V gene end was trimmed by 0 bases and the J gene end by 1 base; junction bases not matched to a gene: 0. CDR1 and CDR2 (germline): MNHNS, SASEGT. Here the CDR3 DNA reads TGTGCCAGCAGTGAAGCGACTAGCGGGAGGTCCTACGAGCAGTACTTC. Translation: CASSEATSGRSYEQYF.

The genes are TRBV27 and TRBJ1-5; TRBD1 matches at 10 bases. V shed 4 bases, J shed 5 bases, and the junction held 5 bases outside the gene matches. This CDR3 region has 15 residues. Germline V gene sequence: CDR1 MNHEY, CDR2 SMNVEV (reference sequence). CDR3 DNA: TGTGCCAGCAGTTCAGCGGGACAGGGGTATCAGCCCCAGCATTTT. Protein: CASSSAGQGYQPQHF.

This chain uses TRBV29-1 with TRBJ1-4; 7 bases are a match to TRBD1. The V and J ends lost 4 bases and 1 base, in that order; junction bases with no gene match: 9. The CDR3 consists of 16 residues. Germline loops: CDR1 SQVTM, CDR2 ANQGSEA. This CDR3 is CSVGLGNRGTNEKLFF. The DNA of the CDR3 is TGCAGCGTTGGTTTAGGAAACAGGGGAACTAATGAAAAACTGTTTTTT.

CDR3 loop: CASLPTSGRGSYTGELFF. CDR3 nucleotide sequence: TGTGCCAGCCTTCCTACTAGCGGGAGGGGTTCGTACACCGGGGAGCTGTTTTTT. V and J are TRBV27 and TRBJ2-2, with 13 bases aligning to TRBD2. Trimming removed 8 bases from V and 3 bases from J; junction bases left unmatched: 12. Germline V gene sequence: CDR1 MNHEY, CDR2 SMNVEV (reference sequence). This CDR3 region has 18 residues.